This is a list of T cell receptor beta chains from one sample in a study of blood T cell repertoires in COVID-19. Assay: immunoSEQ multiplex PCR; the TCRdb copy retains only in-frame clones and omits some. The sample has 130,000 to 150,000 clones, approximately 88% seen once. Sequencing was done on a sample of peripheral blood. The receptors shown here come from a man between 65 and 79 years old with acute or convalescent COVID-19. CDR3s leave out the opening cysteine and the closing phenylalanine or tryptophan.

v_call: TRBV24-1
j_call: TRBJ2-5
cdr3_aa: ATGDVGGGQETQY

v_call: TRBV7-3
j_call: TRBJ1-6
cdr3_aa: ASSKGQGDNSPLH

v_call: TRBV6-4
j_call: TRBJ1-4
cdr3_aa: ASSIRPVRRNEKLF

v_call: TRBV3-1/TRBV3-2
j_call: TRBJ2-3
cdr3_aa: ASSQLVQGADTQY

v_call: TRBV30
j_call: TRBJ1-5
cdr3_aa: AWSVGGGNQPQH

v_call: TRBV12-3/TRBV12-4
j_call: TRBJ1-1
cdr3_aa: ASSLTGSEAF

v_call: TRBV5-1
j_call: TRBJ1-2
cdr3_aa: ASSPVPGQENIYGYT

v_call: TRBV11-2
j_call: TRBJ1-2
cdr3_aa: ASSLTAPFMHGYT

v_call: TRBV7-9
j_call: TRBJ2-4
cdr3_aa: ANSLVGQTSKNIQY

v_call: TRBV6-1
j_call: TRBJ1-3
cdr3_aa: ASSETHRNTIY

v_call: TRBV5-1
j_call: TRBJ1-1
cdr3_aa: ASSRFVGASDTEAF

v_call: TRBV28
j_call: TRBJ1-5
cdr3_aa: ASSLTGTFGGYSNQPQH

v_call: TRBV19
j_call: TRBJ1-1
cdr3_aa: ASSPDQENTEAF

v_call: TRBV21-1
j_call: TRBJ2-7
cdr3_aa: ASSKLVQREASPYEQY

v_call: TRBV4-2
j_call: TRBJ1-6
cdr3_aa: ASSQDGTGRSPLH

v_call: TRBV10-1
j_call: TRBJ2-7
cdr3_aa: ASSPGQGSYEQY

v_call: TRBV28
j_call: TRBJ1-4
cdr3_aa: ASSSGTDNEKLF

v_call: TRBV6-5
j_call: TRBJ2-7
cdr3_aa: ASSYAGANYEQY

v_call: TRBV5-1
j_call: TRBJ1-4
cdr3_aa: ASSLTGRANEKLF

v_call: TRBV29-1
j_call: TRBJ1-5
cdr3_aa: SVVGLEGQPQH

v_call: TRBV3-1/TRBV3-2
j_call: TRBJ2-2
cdr3_aa: ATLSFAGELF

v_call: TRBV5-1
j_call: TRBJ1-1
cdr3_aa: ASSKGADTEAF

v_call: TRBV7-6
j_call: TRBJ2-1
cdr3_aa: ASSKTSGRAQGEQF

v_call: TRBV3-1/TRBV3-2
j_call: TRBJ1-1
cdr3_aa: ASSPRDRNTEAF

v_call: TRBV6-6
j_call: TRBJ2-2
cdr3_aa: ASSSTGIWGTGELF

v_call: TRBV4-1
j_call: TRBJ1-6
cdr3_aa: ASSPGQGLNSPLH

v_call: TRBV15
j_call: TRBJ2-7
cdr3_aa: ATSAVRDRGIEQY

v_call: TRBV18
j_call: TRBJ2-5
cdr3_aa: ASSPRTGQETQY

v_call: TRBV7-9
j_call: TRBJ2-7
cdr3_aa: ASSLIGSGPYEQY

v_call: TRBV19
j_call: TRBJ1-5
cdr3_aa: ASSIPGQIHSNQPQH

v_call: TRBV4-2
j_call: TRBJ2-3
cdr3_aa: ASSQDRTDTQY

v_call: TRBV28
j_call: TRBJ2-3
cdr3_aa: ASSLGLAGGPQDTQY

v_call: TRBV27
j_call: TRBJ1-5
cdr3_aa: ASSFYRTNSNQPQH

v_call: TRBV5-1
j_call: TRBJ2-1
cdr3_aa: ASSLSTAGGYNEQF

v_call: TRBV19
j_call: TRBJ2-7
cdr3_aa: ASSIGSGTYEQY

v_call: TRBV5-1
j_call: TRBJ1-1
cdr3_aa: ASSLGTGTEAF

v_call: TRBV6-5
j_call: TRBJ2-3
cdr3_aa: ASRLAGADTQY

v_call: TRBV16
j_call: TRBJ1-6
cdr3_aa: ASSQGSGSLH

v_call: TRBV19
j_call: TRBJ2-7
cdr3_aa: ASSIELGQTYEQY

v_call: TRBV12-3/TRBV12-4
j_call: TRBJ1-1
cdr3_aa: ASSQQTEAF

v_call: TRBV27
j_call: TRBJ1-5
cdr3_aa: ASSSRQGGQPQH

v_call: TRBV3-1/TRBV3-2
j_call: TRBJ2-3
cdr3_aa: ASGRATDTQY

v_call: TRBV2
j_call: TRBJ1-5
cdr3_aa: ASSARAGGHQPQH

v_call: TRBV7-2
j_call: TRBJ2-5
cdr3_aa: ASSPPGGAGQETQY

v_call: TRBV6-6
j_call: TRBJ1-1
cdr3_aa: ASSSNRWGANTEAF

v_call: TRBV5-1
j_call: TRBJ1-4
cdr3_aa: ASSLTGVGTNEKLF

v_call: TRBV10-3
j_call: TRBJ2-3
cdr3_aa: AIRRQGATATDTQY

v_call: TRBV7-9
j_call: TRBJ1-1
cdr3_aa: ASSSRDRGQANTEAF